This T cell receptor (beta chain) was sequenced during a study of cytomegalovirus exposure and HLA in healthy donors. General study results and limits: The likely origin of a cluster of highly shared sequence variants was a sequencing artifact.

Primers included in the PCR were 60 Vbeta and 13 Jbeta primers. Clones were sequenced by immunoSEQ multiplex PCR, and TCRdb holds only the in-frame ones, with some missing. The sample shows some 120,000 clones, 72% of them seen only once. Germline CDR1 reads SEHNR; CDR2 reads FQNEAQ (reference sequence). Trimming stripped 5 bases from V and 7 bases from J, with 18 bases between. CDR3 length: 15 amino acids. On this clone: Its specificity is unknown.

This clonotype was obtained from a man between 25 and 39 years old in good health and CMV-seronegative. Sequencing was done on a sample of PBMCs. This chain joins TRBV7-9 and TRBJ1-5; no firm D call. The DNA of the CDR3 is TGTGCCAGCAGCCCCTCCGCGGGGTACAACCAGCCCCAGCATTTT. Amino acids: CASSPSAGYNQPQHF.